This is a list of T cell receptor beta chains from one sample in a study of response to subunit inactivated influenza vaccine. MiXCR, applied by TCRdb to the RT-PCR reads, yields one record per CDR3 protein. The sample contains approximately 700,000 distinct CDR3 sequences, approximately 14% of which appear only once. The sequenced sample was PBMCs from blood, obtained 11 to 12 days after vaccination. The receptors were gathered from a man between 45 and 60 years old who received an inactivated influenza vaccine. The conserved cysteine and the conserved F or W are not part of the CDR3 here.

V gene	J gene	CDR3 protein
TRBV6-6	TRBJ2-1	ASSYSPNNEQF
TRBV4-3	TRBJ2-3	ASSQDLSVGTTDTQY
TRBV7-9	TRBJ1-2	ASSQQDRDKLGYT
TRBV20-1	TRBJ2-7	SAGGQGAAYEQY
TRBV7-2	TRBJ1-1	ASSFFTGTEAF
TRBV28	TRBJ2-7	ASSLGGPTTEQY
TRBV12-3/TRBV12-4	TRBJ2-7	ASSFLPLVEGTYEQY
TRBV4-3	TRBJ2-2	ASSQGRDTGELF
TRBV28	TRBJ2-7	ASSSLGAGGVNQRPYEQY
TRBV12-3/TRBV12-4	TRBJ2-3	ASCKAVTDTQY
TRBV7-2	TRBJ2-5	ASSLVGRPQETQY
TRBV7-2	TRBJ2-1	ASSVQVLSSYNEQF
TRBV27	TRBJ2-1	ASSFGGGGYEQF
TRBV7-2	TRBJ1-1	ASSRDFGRTEAF
TRBV5-1	TRBJ2-7	ASSLAAGGPYEQY
TRBV20-1	TRBJ2-5	SAREPFAATEDTQY
TRBV12-3/TRBV12-4	TRBJ1-5	ASSLSRNQPQH
TRBV20-1	TRBJ2-7	SASGDYEQY
TRBV5-4	TRBJ2-7	ASSLDRVNLEQY
TRBV6-6	TRBJ2-1	ASSYLASDEQF
TRBV29-1	TRBJ2-5	SVALAGGRGTQY
TRBV20-1	TRBJ2-3	SALGVTDTQY
TRBV7-8	TRBJ2-5	ASSSATGGEETQY
TRBV12-3/TRBV12-4	TRBJ2-3	ASSFYSSTDTQY
TRBV30	TRBJ2-7	AWSATGQIYEQY
TRBV20-1	TRBJ2-5	SARDRGLETQY
TRBV29-1	TRBJ1-5	SVAQANSNQPQH
TRBV7-3	TRBJ2-1	ASSTETGGYNEQF
TRBV20-1	TRBJ2-1	SARDPAGLGDEQF
TRBV6-2/TRBV6-3	TRBJ1-5	ASSGVNSNQPQH
TRBV24-1	TRBJ2-3	AARDSRTDTQY
TRBV20-1	TRBJ2-7	SAPRTSGRAYEQY
TRBV14	TRBJ1-3	ASSLYTGPGNTIY
TRBV5-6	TRBJ2-3	ASSLLFGDREDHTQY
TRBV28	TRBJ2-4	VSSFVTGKNIQY
TRBV7-2	TRBJ2-7	ASSSGYQANYEQY
TRBV19	TRBJ2-1	ASSIEGGTHFSNEQF
TRBV15	TRBJ2-7	ATSNPRGNREQY
TRBV20-1	TRBJ2-5	SARDPRSGRARETQY
TRBV7-2	TRBJ1-1	ASSRRNEAF
TRBV5-1	TRBJ2-7	ASSRKGTGYEQY
TRBV28	TRBJ2-1	ASDIEQF
TRBV27	TRBJ2-5	ASSPLPETQY
TRBV10-3	TRBJ2-7	AISESGTPSSYEQY
TRBV7-2	TRBJ2-3	ASSLGFRGGTDTQY
TRBV12-3/TRBV12-4	TRBJ2-7	ASSGRDRGSYEQY
TRBV5-1	TRBJ1-3	ASSPGHSGNTIY
TRBV5-5	TRBJ1-5	ASSLRLYRANDQPQH
TRBV29-1	TRBJ2-3	STRERNTDTQY
TRBV5-1	TRBJ2-3	ASSSESQGLGDTQY
TRBV19	TRBJ2-2	ASSLPGLADTGELF
TRBV5-1	TRBJ2-1	ASSDDRVRGWVQF
TRBV10-3	TRBJ2-1	AISGDTYNEQF